The 23 T cell receptor beta chains below come from one sample, sequenced in a study of PD-L1 blockade in urothelial cancer. Documented time point: peripheral blood 6 weeks after treatment start. The repertoire was sequenced with immunoSEQ multiplex PCR; TCRdb's copy has only in-frame clones and lacks some. The sample consists of about 120,000 clones, roughly 90% of them appearing once. This material consisted of PBMCs, taken around atezolizumab (anti-PD-L1) treatment. The receptor set was obtained from a man in his 60s with urothelial cancer.

The chain links TRBV6-1 to TRBJ1-4; TRBD1 is a possible D gene (5 bases). The CDR3 extends over 12 amino acids. CDR1 is MNHNS and CDR2 is SASEGT in the germline V gene. Trimming took 8 bases from V and 5 from J, leaving 9 bases between them. The CDR3 loop reads CASLAGNEKLFF. The CDR3 region has the DNA TGTGCCAGCCTGGCAGGGAATGAAAAACTGTTTTTT.

The chain links TRBV27 to TRBJ2-5, with 7 bases that match TRBD1. Germline values: CDR1 MNHEY, CDR2 SMNVEV (reference sequence). V lost 2 bases and J lost 4; bases outside the gene matches: 4. This CDR3 is built from 14 residues. The CDR3 coding sequence is TGTGCCAGCAGTTTACGAGGGGACAGAGAGACCCAGTACTTC. It encodes CASSLRGDRETQYF.

The genes are TRBV9 and TRBJ2-7, with 9 bases fitting TRBD2. CDR3 length: 16 amino acids. The germline CDR1 and CDR2 sequences are SGDLS and YYNGEE. V trimming: 0 bases; J trimming: 5 bases; junction bases outside the gene matches: 9. The CDR3 nucleotides read TGTGCCAGCAGCGTAGGTCCTAGCGGGACACCTAACGAGCAGTACTTC. This gives the protein CASSVGPSGTPNEQYF.

This chain links TRBV10-1 with TRBJ2-7; TRBD2 might be the D (5 bases). This CDR3 comprises 14 residues. Trimming took off 2 bases at V and 0 bases at J, with 8 bases between the two ends. Germline V gene lookup returns CDR1 WNHNN and CDR2 SYGVQD (reference sequence). This CDR3 reads CASSESGLSYEQYF. In DNA, the CDR3 is TGCGCCAGCAGTGAGAGCGGCCTCTCCTACGAGCAGTACTTC.

J is TRBJ1-4 and V is TRBV29-1; possibly TRBD1 for D (5 bases). The CDR3 is 14 residues long. Per germline, CDR1 SQVTM and CDR2 ANQGSEA. V lost 7 bases to trimming and J lost 0 bases, with 12 bases between them. The CDR3 DNA follows: TGCAGCGCCCAGGGACTTTCAACTAATGAAAAACTGTTTTTT. Translated: CSAQGLSTNEKLFF.

The V call is TRBV28, the J call TRBJ1-3, with TRBD1 matching over 8 bases. Germline CDR1 reads MDHEN; CDR2 reads SYDVKM. With V trimmed by 4 bases and J by 3 bases, 5 bases remained unmatched. The CDR3 runs 15 residues. CDR3 protein: CASSSTGTGGNTIYF. CDR3 bases: TGTGCCAGCAGTTCAACGGGGACAGGTGGAAACACCATATATTTT. The full variable domain, in which reference TRBV28 and TRBJ1-3 provide the parts outside the CDR3, is DVKVTQSSRYLVKRTGEKVFLECVQDMDHENMFWYRQDPGLGLRLIYFSYDVKMKEKGDIPEGYSVSREKKERFSLILESASTNQTSMYLCASSSTGTGGNTIYFGEGSWLTVV.

The rearrangement joins TRBV4-2 to TRBJ2-1; 7 positions agree with TRBD1. Germline lookup yields CDR1 LGHNA and CDR2 YNFKEQ. The trim removed 1 base at V and 10 bases at J, leaving 10 bases unmatched. This CDR3 contains 15 residues. In nucleotides, the CDR3 is TGTGCCAGCAGCCAAGCCGACAGGGCGACCAGCGAGCAGTTCTTC. This gives the protein CASSQADRATSEQFF.

The J gene is TRBJ1-2, the V gene TRBV18, with TRBD1 as a possible D gene (6 bases). This CDR3 spans 15 amino acids. V lost 2 bases and J lost 7, with 17 bases in between. Germline CDR1 is KGHSH and CDR2 is LQKENI. The CDR3 is CASSPIPTGERGYTF. The CDR3 DNA sequence: TGTGCCAGCTCACCAATTCCGACAGGCGAGCGTGGCTACACCTTC. The whole variable domain, filled in from reference TRBV18 and TRBJ1-2, reads NAGVMQNPRHLVRRRGQEARLRCSPMKGHSHVYWYRQLPEEGLKFMVYLQKENIIDESGMPKERFSAEFPKEGPSILRIQQVVRGDSAAYFCASSPIPTGERGYTFGSGTRLTVV.

The genes are TRBV5-8 and TRBJ2-3; TRBD2 matches 9 bases. J gave up 8 bases and V 4 bases, and 5 bases lay outside the gene matches. CDR1 SGHTS and CDR2 YDEGEE come from the germline V gene. There are 13 residues in the CDR3. The CDR3, as DNA: TGTGCCAGCAGCGGCGGGGGGGCCGGTACGCAGTATTTT. This gives the protein CASSGGGAGTQYF.

This clone was seen many times. The chain is built from TRBV4-1 and TRBJ1-1; 7 nucleotides match TRBD1. The CDR3 is 16 amino acids. Germline trimming cut 3 bases from V and 1 base from J; bases unmatched to any gene: 8. Per the germline V gene, CDR1 is MGHRA and CDR2 is YSYEKL. Written as DNA, the CDR3 is TGCGCCAGCAGCCAGGTAGCCGGGACAGCGAACACTGAAGCTTTCTTT. It encodes CASSQVAGTANTEAFF.

This sequence joins TRBV29-1 and TRBJ2-5; possibly TRBD2 for D (7 bases). The ends were cut back, 5 bases at V and 1 base at J, with 14 bases in the middle. Germline CDR1 SQVTM, CDR2 ANQGSEA. This CDR3 has 14 amino acids. CDR3 bases: TGCAGCGTTCCCTGGGGGGGGCTCCAAGAGACCCAGTACTTC. It codes for CSVPWGGLQETQYF.

V and J are TRBV9 and TRBJ2-7; 11 bases fit TRBD2. The germline V gene has CDR1 SGDLS and CDR2 YYNGEE. The CDR3 contains 15 residues. V shed 2 bases, J shed 7 bases, and the junction held 8 bases outside the gene matches. CDR3 coding DNA: TGTGCCAGCAGCGTGGGGACTAGCGGTTCAGGTGAGCAGTACTTC. Its translation: CASSVGTSGSGEQYF.

The J gene is TRBJ2-3, the V gene TRBV9; 9 nucleotides match TRBD2. The CDR3 contains 16 residues. Germline CDR1 reads SGDLS; CDR2 reads YYNGEE. The V and J ends lost 4 bases and 3 bases, in that order; junction bases with no gene match: 9. The DNA for the CDR3 is TGTGCCAGCAGCAATAGCGGGAGTCAAAGGACAGATACGCAGTATTTT. Its protein is CASSNSGSQRTDTQYF.

This chain links TRBV15 with TRBJ2-1; 7 nucleotides line up with TRBD2. V shed 6 bases, J shed 8 bases, and the junction held 10 bases outside the gene matches. CDR1 and CDR2 from the germline V gene are LNHNV and YYDKDF (reference sequence). The CDR3 consists of 14 residues. CDR3 coding DNA: TGTGCCACCAGGACCCGGACTAGTCGCTATGAGCAGTTCTTC. Translated: CATRTRTSRYEQFF.

The rearrangement links TRBV30 to TRBJ2-3; 9 nucleotides line up with TRBD2. After removal of 3 bases from V and 10 bases from J, the junction contained 11 bases not matched to a gene. The CDR3 is 14 residues long. Germline V CDR1 and CDR2: GTSNPN, SVGIG (reference sequence). The CDR3, as DNA: TGTGCCTGGAGGGACAGCGGGAGGTCCCGGCCGCAGTATTTT. As protein: CAWRDSGRSRPQYF. Variable domain in full (rest from reference TRBV30 and TRBJ2-3): SQTIHQWPATLVQPVGSPLSLECTVEGTSNPNLYWYRQAAGRGLQLLFYSVGIGQISSEVPQNLSASRPQDRQFILSSKKLLLSDSGFYLCAWRDSGRSRPQYFGPGTRLTVL.

The chain employs TRBV29-1 and TRBJ2-1, with 15 bases fitting TRBD2. The V segment lost 6 bases and the J segment 0 bases; nucleotides outside the gene matches: 0. The germline gives CDR1 SQVTM, CDR2 ANQGSEA. The CDR3 is made up of 15 amino acids. For the CDR3, the DNA is TGCAGCGTGGGACTAGCGGGAGGCTCCTACAATGAGCAGTTCTTC. Its protein product is CSVGLAGGSYNEQFF.

This sequence joins TRBV27 and TRBJ1-2, with 7 bases identical to TRBD1. CDR1 is MNHEY, CDR2 SMNVEV, per germline (reference sequence). V lost 8 bases and J lost 5; bases outside the gene matches: 14. The CDR3 totals 15 residues. CDR3 protein: CASSTGTEPPYGYTF. The CDR3, as DNA: TGTGCCAGCTCTACCGGGACAGAACCCCCTTATGGCTACACCTTC.

The chain combines TRBV4-3 with TRBJ1-2, with 9 bases matching TRBD1. CDR3 length: 15 residues. CDR1 and CDR2 (germline): LGHNA, YSLEER. The V gene end was trimmed by 3 bases and the J gene end by 3 bases; junction bases not matched to a gene: 5. The CDR3 sequence: CASSQGTGGDYGYTF. The CDR3 DNA follows: TGCGCCAGCAGCCAGGGTACAGGGGGCGACTATGGCTACACCTTC.

The chain recombines TRBV6-1 with TRBJ1-6; possibly TRBD1 for D (6 bases). Germline values: CDR1 MNHNS, CDR2 SASEGT. Between the trimmed V and J ends, which lost 6 bases and 8 bases, there was a span of 14 bases. The CDR3 is 14 residues long. As DNA, the CDR3 is TGTGCCAGCAGAATCCGGGACAATCATTCACCCCTCCACTTT. Its translation is CASRIRDNHSPLHF.

The gene calls are TRBV5-1 and TRBJ2-5; no firm D call. The V and J ends lost 2 bases and 4 bases respectively, with 9 bases between them. Per the germline V gene, CDR1 is SGHRS and CDR2 is YFSETQ. The CDR3 is 13 residues long. CDR3 in amino acids: CASSLANAETQYF. CDR3 nucleotides: TGCGCCAGCAGCTTAGCTAACGCAGAGACCCAGTACTTC.

The rearrangement uses TRBV6-5 and TRBJ1-4; 7 nucleotides line up with TRBD1. This CDR3 region has 14 residues. The germline V gene encodes CDR1 MNHEY and CDR2 SVGAGI. The junction had 5 bases not matched to a gene; V was cut back by 5 bases and J by 5 bases. CDR3 DNA: TGTGCCAGCAGTAACCGGGACAGAAATGAAAAACTGTTTTTT. Amino acid sequence: CASSNRDRNEKLFF.

The genes are TRBV7-3 and TRBJ2-3, with 7 positions matching TRBD2. Germline V gives CDR1 SGHTA, CDR2 FQGTGA. V was pared by 8 bases and J by 4 bases, with 0 bases of the junction left unmatched. The CDR3 runs to 11 residues. The CDR3 DNA follows: TGTGCCAGCGGGGGGGCAGATACGCAGTATTTT. Protein sequence: CASGGADTQYF.

The genes are TRBV29-1 and TRBJ2-5, with D perhaps TRBD1 (6 bases). In germline, CDR1 is SQVTM, CDR2 ANQGSEA. V was clipped by 4 bases and J by 4 bases, with 10 bases between them. The CDR3 sequence is 12 residues long. The CDR3: CSVARGGETQYF. The CDR3 DNA reads TGCAGCGTTGCAAGAGGGGGAGAGACCCAGTACTTC.